This entry is about one TCR beta chain. Its antigen remains unidentified. Other DNA sequences in this specimen translate into the identical CDR3. This entry is derived from a study of shared clonotypes between healthy human individuals. Study-wide results and limits: Across subsets, estimated richness was generally greater for naive than for memory populations.

Some clones are missing from TCRdb's copy, which holds only in-frame ones; the method was immunoSEQ multiplex PCR. The table records more than 80,000 clones, approximately 61% of them present only once. The germline CDR1 and CDR2 sequences are SQVTM and ANQGSEA. There are 12 residues in the CDR3. V lost 6 bases, J lost 7 bases, and 4 bases stayed unmatched. The sequencing sample was made of memory CD8+ T cells sorted from blood. The sample's subset: CD45RO+ cells pooled with CCR7-negative TemRA cells. This receptor was identified in a man younger than 45 in good health. The chain recombines TRBV29-1 with TRBJ1-4; 8 bases align to TRBD1. The CDR3 sequence: CSVGTGGEKLFF. The CDR3 bases are TGCAGCGTGGGAACAGGGGGTGAAAAACTGTTTTTT.